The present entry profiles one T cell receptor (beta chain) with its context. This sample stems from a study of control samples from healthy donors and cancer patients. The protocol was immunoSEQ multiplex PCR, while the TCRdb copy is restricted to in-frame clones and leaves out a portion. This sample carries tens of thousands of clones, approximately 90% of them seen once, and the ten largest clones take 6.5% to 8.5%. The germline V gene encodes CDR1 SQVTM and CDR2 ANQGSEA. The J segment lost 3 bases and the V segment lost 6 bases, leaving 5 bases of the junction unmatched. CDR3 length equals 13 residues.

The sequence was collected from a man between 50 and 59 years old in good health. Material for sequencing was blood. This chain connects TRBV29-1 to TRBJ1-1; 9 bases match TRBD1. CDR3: CSVDRDRDTEAFF. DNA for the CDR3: TGCAGCGTAGACCGGGACAGGGACACTGAAGCTTTCTTT. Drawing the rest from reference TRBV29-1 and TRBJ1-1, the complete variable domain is SAVISQKPSRDICQRGTSLTIQCQVDSQVTMMFWYRQQPGQSLTLIATANQGSEATYESGFVIDKFPISRPNLTFSTLTVSNMSPEDSSIYLCSVDRDRDTEAFFGQGTRLTVV.